These T cell receptor beta chains were read from a single sample in a study of blood T cell repertoires in COVID-19. The table came from immunoSEQ multiplex PCR; TCRdb's copy has only in-frame clones and leaves some out. Found here are roughly 410,000 clones, around 87% of them singletons; the top ten hold over 2%. The sample taken for sequencing was peripheral blood. The source is a woman aged 60-75 years with COVID-19, enrolled during active disease. CDR3s include the opening cysteine and the closing phenylalanine or tryptophan. Each record gives: J gene, V gene, clone size, D gene, CDR3 DNA, CDR3 protein. A D gene is named only where the DNA matches it firmly. Clone size appears in some rows only: once, few, many, or a class for an expanded clone.

TRBJ1-2 TRBV5-1 NA TRBD1 TGCGCCAGCAGCTCGTCCGGGACAGGGTTTGGCTACACCTTC CASSSSGTGFGYTF
TRBJ1-2 TRBV30 NA NA TGTGCCTGGAGTAGGGGGTCTAACTATGGCTACACCTTC CAWSRGSNYGYTF
TRBJ1-3 TRBV18 once NA TGTGCCAGCTCACCGGGACGGGAGGACACCATATATTTT CASSPGREDTIYF
TRBJ1-1 TRBV28 NA NA TGTGCCAGCAGATATCAGCGCACTGAAGCTTTCTTT CASRYQRTEAFF
TRBJ1-4 TRBV12-3/TRBV12-4 NA NA TGTGCCAGTCGACTCACGGGGGATGAAAAACTGTTTTTT CASRLTGDEKLFF
TRBJ1-1 TRBV6-5 NA NA TGTGCCAGCTCAGGGTTCACTGAAGCTTTCTTT CASSGFTEAFF
TRBJ1-3 TRBV21-1 NA NA TGTGCCAGCAGCTCACTTCGGGAGGACCCAAGAAACACCATATATTTT CASSSLREDPRNTIYF
TRBJ1-2 TRBV29-1 few TRBD1 TGCAGCCGAAGGGACAGGGATTATGGCTACACCTTC CSRRDRDYGYTF
TRBJ2-6 TRBV5-6 NA NA TGTGCCAGCAGCCCAAGGGGAACTGGGGCCAACGTCCTGACTTTC CASSPRGTGANVLTF
TRBJ2-2 TRBV30 NA TRBD2 TGTGCCTGGAGTTACGGGGGGTCCACCGGGGAGCTGTTTTTT CAWSYGGSTGELFF
TRBJ1-6 TRBV10-1 few NA TGCGCCAGCAGTGAGTCCTTGAATTCACCCCTCCACTTT CASSESLNSPLHF
TRBJ2-7 TRBV6-5 NA NA TGTGCCAGCAGGCTCGGACAGTTTAACGAGCAGTACTTC CASRLGQFNEQYF
TRBJ2-7 TRBV18 once NA TGTGCCAGCTCAGCCTCCAGGGCGTACGAGCAGTACTTC CASSASRAYEQYF
TRBJ2-5 TRBV5-8 NA NA TGTGCCAGCGCCTTTTTGCAGGGAAGGCAAGAGACCCAGTACTTC CASAFLQGRQETQYF
TRBJ1-2 TRBV19 NA NA TGTGCCAGTAGTATAGTGGCGGCGACTAACTATGGCTACACCTTC CASSIVAATNYGYTF
TRBJ2-7 TRBV30 NA TRBD1 TGTGCCTGCCGGGACAGGATCTACGAGCAGTACTTC CACRDRIYEQYF
TRBJ2-7 TRBV5-1 NA TRBD1 TGCGCCAGCAGCTTTAGGGGACAGGATTTTCGGGAGCAGTACTTC CASSFRGQDFREQYF
TRBJ2-7 TRBV5-4 NA NA TGTGCCAGCAGCTTGGTAGGCAGGGAAGTCCACGAGCAGTACTTC CASSLVGREVHEQYF
TRBJ1-4 TRBV19 NA NA TGTGCCAGTAGTAGGGGACTGCCTGGCGAAAAACTGTTTTTT CASSRGLPGEKLFF
TRBJ2-5 TRBV2 once TRBD1 TGTGCCAGCAGTGAGGGACAGGGGTGGGAGACCCAGTACTTC CASSEGQGWETQYF
TRBJ1-3 TRBV12-3/TRBV12-4 NA NA TGTGCCAGCAGTTCCCCGGGGAGGAACACCATATATTTT CASSSPGRNTIYF
TRBJ2-3 TRBV5-1 NA NA TGCGCCAGCAGCCCCGGGAAGGTCGCAGATACGCAGTATTTT CASSPGKVADTQYF
TRBJ1-2 TRBV5-1 NA TRBD1 TGCGCCAGCAGTCGGGACAGGGCGGACTATGGCTACACCTTC CASSRDRADYGYTF
TRBJ1-5 TRBV28 once TRBD1 TGTGCCAGCACCCCAGGGGGCGCGGTAAATCAGCCCCAGCATTTT CASTPGGAVNQPQHF
TRBJ1-3 TRBV11-2 NA NA TGTGCCAGCAGCTTAAGGAGAGGGAGCTCTGGAAACACCATATATTTT CASSLRRGSSGNTIYF
TRBJ1-1 TRBV9 NA NA TGTGCCAGCAGCGGACAAGGAATGGTGAACACTGAAGCTTTCTTT CASSGQGMVNTEAFF
TRBJ1-5 TRBV5-6 NA NA TGTGCCAGCAGCTTGGGAGGAGTTTATAGCAATCAGCCCCAGCATTTT CASSLGGVYSNQPQHF
TRBJ1-5 TRBV6-6 NA NA TGTGCCAGCAGTTTCCTCAATCAGCCCCAGCATTTT CASSFLNQPQHF
TRBJ2-2 TRBV5-4 NA NA TGTGCCAGCAGCCGTGCGGGGCCATCCACCGGGGAGCTGTTTTTT CASSRAGPSTGELFF
TRBJ2-1 TRBV7-3 NA TRBD2 TGTGCCAGCAGCGCAAATAGCGGGGGGCTCAATGAGCAGTTCTTC CASSANSGGLNEQFF